This T cell receptor (beta chain) comes out of a study of monozygotic twins with inflammatory bowel disease. Germline-derived CDR1 and CDR2 are MNHNY and SVGAGI (reference sequence). This CDR3 spans 13 amino acids. Each sample had eight separate cDNA synthesis reactions. TCRdb reworked the 5' RACE reads into one entry per CDR3 protein, no DNA. The table gives about 300,000 distinct CDR3 sequences; the top ten clones make up 5.6% of it. The sequencing input was blood. The rearrangement uses TRBV6-6 and TRBJ1-5; checking the TCRdb D call of TRBD1 is not possible without DNA. The clonotype was recovered from a human donor with ulcerative colitis or Crohn's disease, or a healthy co-twin of an affected twin (not recorded which). This CDR3 reads CASRVPGGQPQHF.